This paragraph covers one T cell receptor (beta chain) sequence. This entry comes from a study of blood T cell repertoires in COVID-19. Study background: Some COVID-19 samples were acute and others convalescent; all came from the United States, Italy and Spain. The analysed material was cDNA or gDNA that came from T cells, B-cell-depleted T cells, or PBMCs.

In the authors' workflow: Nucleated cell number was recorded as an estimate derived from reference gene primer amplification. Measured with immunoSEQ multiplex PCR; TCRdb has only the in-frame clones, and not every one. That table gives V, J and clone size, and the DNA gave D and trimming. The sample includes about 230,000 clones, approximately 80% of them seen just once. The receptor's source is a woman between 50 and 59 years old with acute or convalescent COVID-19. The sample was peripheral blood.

CDR3 DNA: TGTGCCAGCAGTGACGGGGGAATTTACGAGCAGTACTTC. It codes for CASSDGGIYEQYF. V usage is TRBV2 and J usage is TRBJ2-7; D perhaps matches TRBD2 (6 bases). There are 13 residues in the CDR3. CDR1 SNHLY and CDR2 FYNNEI come from the germline V gene. V shed 3 bases and J shed 4 bases, with 10 bases lying between them.